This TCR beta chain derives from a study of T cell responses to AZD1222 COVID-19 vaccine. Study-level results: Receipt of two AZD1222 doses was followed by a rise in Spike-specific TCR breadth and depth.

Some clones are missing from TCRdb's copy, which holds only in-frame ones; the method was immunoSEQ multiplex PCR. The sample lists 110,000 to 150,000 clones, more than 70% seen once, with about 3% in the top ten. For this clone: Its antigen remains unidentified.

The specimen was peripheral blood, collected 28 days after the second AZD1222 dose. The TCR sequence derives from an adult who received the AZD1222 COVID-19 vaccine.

The CDR3 DNA is TGTGCCACAAATAGGCGGAGCACAGATACGCAGTATTTT. It codes for CATNRRSTDTQYF. The chain employs TRBV6-6 and TRBJ2-3; D remains unclear. Germline V gene data show CDR1 as MNHNY and CDR2 as SVGAGI (reference sequence). The CDR3 length is 13 residues. V was trimmed by 10 bases and J by 0 bases, leaving 11 bases between them.